This TCR beta chain is from a study of cytomegalovirus exposure and HLA in healthy donors. Data came from immunoSEQ multiplex PCR; TCRdb stores just in-frame clones and leaves some out. The repertoire consists of over 200,000 clones, with 80% to 95% occurring once and the leading ten covering approximately 3%. Trimming left V 5 bases short and J 3 bases short, with 13 bases between. The CDR3 length is 15 residues. Germline V CDR1 and CDR2: SGHAT, FQNNGV. The clonotype comes from a woman under 40 in good health and CMV-seronegative. V and J are TRBV11-2 and TRBJ1-4; TRBD1 might be the D (5 bases). Specimen: PBMCs. CDR3 sequence: CASSPRGWSNEKLFF. Here the CDR3 DNA reads TGTGCCAGCAGCCCGAGGGGCTGGTCTAATGAAAAACTGTTTTTT. The full variable domain, rest sourced from reference TRBV11-2 and TRBJ1-4, is EAGVAQSPRYKIIEKRQSVAFWCNPISGHATLYWYQQILGQGPKLLIQFQNNGVVDDSQLPKDRFSAERLKGVDSTLKIQPAKLEDSAVYLCASSPRGWSNEKLFFGSGTQLSVL.